The rows below give T cell receptor beta chains drawn from one sample of a study of blood T cells in healthy people across ages. Each CDR3 protein gets one entry after TCRdb re-called the 5' RACE reads with MiXCR. Of 550,000 to 800,000 distinct CDR3 sequences listed, about 34% were seen once; the top ten hold approximately 15%. The sequenced sample consisted of blood. These receptors were taken from a woman older than 75 in good health. Both conserved end residues are part of each CDR3. The D gene is left open where the match is weak. Clone sizes are given selectively: once, few, many, or a class where the clone is expanded.

>TRBV3-1|TRBJ1-2|.|.|16
CASSQESRQGTKGYTF
TGTGCCAGCAGCCAAGAGTCCCGGCAGGGGACGAAGGGCTACACCTTC
>TRBV6-6|TRBJ1-1|.|TRBD1|15
CASSLTGTAYVMAFF
TGTGCCAGCAGTTTAACCGGGACAGCTTATGTAATGGCGTTCTTT
>TRBV14|TRBJ1-4|.|TRBD1|15
CASSRNIGTVEKLFF
TGTGCCAGCAGCCGAAATATCGGGACAGTCGAAAAACTGTTTTTT
>TRBV10-3|TRBJ2-7|many|.|11
CAISEMDEQYF
TGTGCCATCAGTGAGATGGACGAGCAGTACTTC
>TRBV28|TRBJ1-2|few|.|16
CASSQAGAPFSGGYTF
TGTGCCAGCAGCCAGGCGGGGGCCCCCTTTTCGGGCGGCTACACCTTC
>TRBV19|TRBJ1-1|.|.|15
CASSIQGSRGTEAFF
TGTGCCAGTAGTATACAGGGGAGCAGGGGAACTGAAGCTTTCTTT
>TRBV27|TRBJ1-2|many|.|14
CASRGAGADYGYTF
TGTGCCAGCAGGGGGGCAGGGGCCGACTATGGCTACACCTTC
>TRBV27|TRBJ2-3|.|.|13
CASSFVKTDTQYF
TGTGCCAGCAGTTTTGTTAAAACAGATACGCAGTATTTT
>TRBV7-9|TRBJ1-2|many|.|16
CASSPLERGGVHGYTF
TGTGCCAGCAGCCCCCTCGAGAGGGGGGGCGTCCATGGCTACACCTTC
>TRBV27|TRBJ1-2|many|TRBD1|14
CASSATGVWGGYTF
TGTGCCAGCAGTGCTACAGGGGTTTGGGGTGGCTACACCTTC
>TRBV20-1|TRBJ2-5|many|TRBD2|21
CSASDPRPGTSGGGGAETQYF
TGCAGTGCTAGTGACCCACGGCCCGGGACTAGCGGGGGAGGGGGCGCCGAGACCCAGTACTTC
>TRBV7-6|TRBJ1-1|.|TRBD1|14
CASSRDRLNTEAFF
TGTGCCAGCAGCCGGGACAGATTGAACACTGAAGCTTTCTTT
>TRBV20-1|TRBJ2-4|many|TRBD1|15
CSARDPNRGKNIQYF
TGCAGTGCTAGAGATCCGAACAGGGGCAAAAACATTCAGTACTTC
>TRBV29-1|TRBJ2-3|many|.|13
CSVVEGSGDTQYF
TGCAGCGTTGTAGAGGGGAGCGGGGATACGCAGTATTTT
>TRBV4-1|TRBJ1-1|few|.|16
CASSQRLRRLDTEAFF
TGCGCCAGCAGCCAAAGGCTTCGGAGATTGGACACTGAAGCTTTCTTT
>TRBV5-1|TRBJ2-7|many|.|16
CASSFSRSEASYEQYF
TGCGCCAGCAGCTTCTCTAGGAGTGAAGCTTCCTACGAGCAGTACTTC
>TRBV5-1|TRBJ2-6|.|.|17
CASSLNRVDSGTNVLTF
TGCGCCAGCAGCTTGAACAGGGTAGATTCTGGGACCAACGTCCTGACTTTC
>TRBV7-2|TRBJ2-1|.|.|15
CASSLNGPRGNEQFF
TGTGCCAGCAGCTTAAATGGCCCTCGGGGCAATGAGCAGTTCTTC
>TRBV5-1|TRBJ1-4|.|TRBD1|14
CASSRDRSNEKRFF
TGCGCCAGCAGCCGGGACAGGTCTAATGAAAAACGGTTTTTT
>TRBV7-8|TRBJ2-3|.|.|15
CASSLVNGVTDTQYF
TGTGCCAGCAGCTTAGTTAACGGGGTCACAGATACGCAGTATTTT
>TRBV11-2|TRBJ2-3|few|TRBD2|16
CASSSRSGGVADTQYF
TGTGCCAGCAGCTCTCGGAGCGGGGGGGTCGCAGATACGCAGTATTTT
>TRBV15|TRBJ2-3|many|TRBD2|15
CATSRGTSGEDTQYF
TGTGCCACCAGCAGAGGGACTAGCGGGGAAGATACGCAGTATTTT
>TRBV12-3/TRBV12-4|TRBJ2-1|once|.|13
CASSWTAYNEQFF
TGTGCCAGCAGTTGGACAGCCTACAATGAGCAGTTCTTC
>TRBV3-1|TRBJ2-3|many|TRBD2|15
CASSQGTSRTDTQYF
TGTGCCAGCAGCCAAGGGACTAGCCGCACAGATACGCAGTATTTT
>TRBV5-6|TRBJ2-7|.|TRBD2|12
CASRRGGSEQYF
TGTGCCAGCAGACGGGGGGGCAGCGAGCAGTACTTC
>TRBV12-3/TRBV12-4|TRBJ1-2|many|.|14
CASSNRGNNYGYTF
TGTGCCAGCAGTAATCGCGGCAACAACTATGGCTACACCTTC
>TRBV12-3/TRBV12-4|TRBJ1-2|.|.|13
CASSLIPLYGYTF
TGTGCCAGCAGTTTGATCCCCCTGTATGGCTACACCTTC
>TRBV6-5|TRBJ2-1|many|.|14
CANSYRQKSDEQFF
TGTGCCAATTCCTACAGACAAAAGAGCGATGAGCAGTTCTTC
>TRBV9|TRBJ1-4|.|.|15
CASSVGFGFNEKLFF
TGTGCCAGCAGCGTAGGGTTTGGATTTAATGAAAAACTGTTTTTT
>TRBV20-1|TRBJ2-1|.|TRBD2|13
CSATRGGANEQFF
TGCAGTGCTACCCGGGGGGGCGCCAATGAGCAGTTCTTC
>TRBV3-1|TRBJ2-1|many|TRBD2|17
CASSQGSLAGGYNEQFF
TGTGCCAGCAGCCAAGGGTCGCTAGCGGGGGGTTACAATGAGCAGTTCTTC
>TRBV9|TRBJ1-5|many|TRBD1|15
CASSPEGTVNQPQHF
TGTGCCAGCAGCCCAGAAGGGACAGTCAATCAGCCCCAGCATTTT
>TRBV10-3|TRBJ1-2|.|.|16
CAISESVGEANYGYTF
TGTGCCATCAGTGAGTCTGTAGGAGAGGCTAACTATGGCTACACCTTC
>TRBV11-2|TRBJ2-3|many|TRBD2|14
CASSFGGFTDTQYF
TGTGCCAGCAGCTTCGGGGGGTTTACAGATACGCAGTATTTT
>TRBV5-6|TRBJ1-1|.|.|16
CASSREDRFMNTEAFF
TGTGCCAGCAGCCGCGAGGACCGCTTTATGAACACTGAAGCTTTCTTT
>TRBV25-1|TRBJ2-7|many|.|11
CASTGLYEQYF
TGTGCCAGCACGGGACTTTACGAGCAGTACTTC
>TRBV12-3/TRBV12-4|TRBJ2-5|.|TRBD2|15
CASSLWGSGVETQYF
TGTGCCAGCAGTTTATGGGGTAGCGGGGTAGAGACCCAGTACTTC
>TRBV4-2|TRBJ1-4|many|.|16
CASSRQGGTSGEKLFF
TGTGCCAGCAGCCGACAAGGGGGGACGTCGGGGGAAAAACTGTTTTTT
>TRBV12-3/TRBV12-4|TRBJ2-7|many|.|13
CASSLGRENEQYF
TGTGCCAGCAGTTTAGGCAGGGAGAACGAGCAGTACTTC
>TRBV14|TRBJ2-7|many|TRBD2|17
CASSQERWRGLAYEQYF
TGTGCCAGCAGCCAAGAAAGATGGCGGGGGTTGGCCTACGAGCAGTACTTC
>TRBV10-3|TRBJ2-3|.|.|14
CAISEPSPPGTQYF
TGTGCCATCAGTGAGCCCTCCCCGCCGGGTACGCAGTATTTT
>TRBV29-1|TRBJ2-7|many|.|11
CSVETIYEQYF
TGCAGCGTTGAAACCATCTACGAGCAGTACTTC
>TRBV7-6|TRBJ2-5|few|.|14
CASSLELGCGTQYF
TGTGCCAGCAGCTTAGAATTAGGGTGCGGGACCCAGTACTTC
>TRBV27|TRBJ2-1|many|.|15
CASSYDSAVNNEQFF
TGTGCCAGCAGTTACGACAGCGCCGTGAACAATGAGCAGTTCTTC
>TRBV7-9|TRBJ1-5|few|.|13
CASGGGGGQPQHF
TGTGCCAGCGGCGGTGGGGGGGGTCAGCCCCAGCATTTT
>TRBV28|TRBJ2-3|many|.|15
CASSFYGGGTDTQYF
TGTGCCAGCAGTTTTTACGGGGGTGGCACAGATACGCAGTATTTT
>TRBV7-8|TRBJ1-6|many|.|18
CASSQRQQESSYNSPLHF
TGTGCCAGCAGCCAACGACAGCAGGAAAGCTCCTATAATTCACCCCTCCACTTT
>TRBV29-1|TRBJ1-2|.|.|11
CSVEVLRGYTF
TGCAGCGTTGAGGTCCTCCGGGGCTACACCTTC
>TRBV20-1|TRBJ2-1|few|.|16
CSARGARDAEYNEQFF
TGCAGTGCTAGAGGGGCCCGGGACGCCGAATACAATGAGCAGTTCTTC
>TRBV7-6|TRBJ2-5|many|.|14
CASSSDARGWTQYF
TGTGCCAGCAGCTCTGACGCTCGGGGTTGGACCCAGTACTTC